The clone carrying this T cell receptor beta chain was seen more than once but under ten times. Researchers prepared the TCRbeta library using unique molecular identifiers, the study reports. TCRdb re-derived calls from the PCR reads in MiXCR, one entry per CDR3 protein. In the table there are about 77,000 distinct CDR3 sequences, approximately 18% of which are singletons. These data are taken from a study of T-cell reconstitution after alpha-beta-depleted transplantation in children. V was shortened by 11 bases and J by 6 bases, with 17 bases between the two germline ends. Germline-derived CDR1 and CDR2 are SGHAT and FQNNGV. The length of the CDR3 is 13 residues.

The V and J genes are TRBV11-2 and TRBJ2-1; D may correspond to TRBD1 or TRBD2 (5 bases each). The specimen comprised PBMCs, mostly from graft donor cells, sampled 360 days after TCRalphabeta/CD19-depleted stem cell transplant. This TCR was sampled from a male patient between 2 and 9 years old who had a stem cell transplant for acute lymphoblastic leukemia, so the T cells may come from the graft donor. CDR3 loop: CAWGKIGSNEQFF. CDR3 in DNA: TGTGCCTGGGGGAAGATAGGTTCCAATGAGCAGTTCTTC.